This TCR beta chain stems from a study of lymphopenia after photon versus proton radiotherapy. General study results and limits: After lymphocyte nadir, photon-treated repertoires showed oligoclonal expansion, especially CD8+ Temra.

This CDR3 contains 15 residues. Germline values: CDR1 SNHLY, CDR2 FYNNEI. Sequencing was performed with immunoSEQ multiplex PCR; in TCRdb, only in-frame clones are kept and a portion is missing. The data show over 50,000 clones, with about 86% seen just once and about 2.5% held by the top ten. Regarding this clone: Antigen specificity is unknown. The junction shows a germline mismatch at one end, possibly a read error.

This material consisted of peripheral blood, taken from a patient treated with photon-based radiotherapy. This clonotype originated in a man aged 35-49 years with gastric cancer. The chain recombines TRBV2 with TRBJ1-1; D call uncertain. The CDR3 loop reads CASTLLVSEVTEAFF. The CDR3 DNA sequence: TGTGCAAGCACGCTACTCGTTTCTGAGGTCACTGAAGCTTTCTTT.